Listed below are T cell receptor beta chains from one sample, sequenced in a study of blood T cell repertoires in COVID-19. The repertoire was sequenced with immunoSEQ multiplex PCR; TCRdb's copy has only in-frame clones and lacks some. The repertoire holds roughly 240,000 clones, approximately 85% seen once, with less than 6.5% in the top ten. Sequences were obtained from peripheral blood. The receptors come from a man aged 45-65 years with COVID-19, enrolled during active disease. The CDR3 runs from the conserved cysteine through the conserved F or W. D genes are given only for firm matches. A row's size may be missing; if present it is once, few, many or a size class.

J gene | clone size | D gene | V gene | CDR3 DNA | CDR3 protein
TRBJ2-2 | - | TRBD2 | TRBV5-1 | TGCGCCAGCAGTTCCGAAGCGGGGACGAACACCGGGGAGCTGTTTTTT | CASSSEAGTNTGELFF
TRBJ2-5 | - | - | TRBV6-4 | TGTGCCAGCAGTGCCAGGGTGCAGTACTTC | CASSARVQYF
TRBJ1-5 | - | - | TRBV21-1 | TGTGCCAGCAGCAAAGCGGGGACAATTCCTGCCAATCAGCCCCAGCATTTT | CASSKAGTIPANQPQHF
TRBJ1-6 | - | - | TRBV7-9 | TGTGCCAGCAGCTTAGGGCAGGGAGGATCACCCCTCCACTTT | CASSLGQGGSPLHF
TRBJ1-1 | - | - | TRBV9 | TGTGCCAGCAGCGTAGATAGAGGCAACACTGAAGCTTTCTTT | CASSVDRGNTEAFF
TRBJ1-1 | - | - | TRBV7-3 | TGTGCCAGCAGCAGTACAGGGTACATGGATGAGGCTTTCTTT | CASSSTGYMDEAFF
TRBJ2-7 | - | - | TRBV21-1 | TGTGCCAGCAGCCAAACGACAGGGTCCTCCTACGAGCAGTACTTC | CASSQTTGSSYEQYF
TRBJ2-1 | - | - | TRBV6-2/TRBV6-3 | TGTGCCAGCAGTTACCTCCACAGCTCCTACAATGAGCAGTTCTTC | CASSYLHSSYNEQFF
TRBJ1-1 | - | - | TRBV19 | TGTGCCAGTAATTTTGCAGGAAACACTGAAGCTTTCTTT | CASNFAGNTEAFF
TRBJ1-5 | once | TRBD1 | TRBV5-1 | TGCGCCAGCAGCCCGACAGGGGATTATAGCAATCAGCCCCAGCATTTT | CASSPTGDYSNQPQHF
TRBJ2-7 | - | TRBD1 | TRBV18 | TGTGCCAGCTCACCGACCGTTGGACAGGGGTCCTACGAGCAGTACTTC | CASSPTVGQGSYEQYF
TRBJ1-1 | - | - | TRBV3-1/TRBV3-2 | TGTGCCAGCAGCCAAGTTGGGGGGTCCACTGAAGCTTTCTTT | CASSQVGGSTEAFF
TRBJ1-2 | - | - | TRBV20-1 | TGCAGTGCTAGTTACAGGGAATACTATGGCTACACCTTC | CSASYREYYGYTF
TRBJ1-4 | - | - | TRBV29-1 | TGCAGCGTTGACCGAGGGGAGGGCGAAAAACTGTTTTTT | CSVDRGEGEKLFF
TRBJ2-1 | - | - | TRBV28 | TGTGCCAGCTCTAGCAGCACCTACAATGAGCAGTTCTTC | CASSSSTYNEQFF
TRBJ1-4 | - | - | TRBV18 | TGTGCCAGCTCACCAGGGCGGGTTGAAAAACTGTTTTTT | CASSPGRVEKLFF
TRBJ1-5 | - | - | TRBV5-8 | TGTGCCAGCAGCTCGTGGACAGTTTCCAATCAGCCCCAGCATTTT | CASSSWTVSNQPQHF
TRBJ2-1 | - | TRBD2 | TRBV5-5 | TGTGCCAGCAGCTCGGGACTAGCGGGGTTCCCGGGACCCAATGAGCAGTTCTTC | CASSSGLAGFPGPNEQFF
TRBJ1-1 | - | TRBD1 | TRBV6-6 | TGTGCCAGCAGGTATCTAGACAGGGATCGGACTGAAGCTTTCTTT | CASRYLDRDRTEAFF
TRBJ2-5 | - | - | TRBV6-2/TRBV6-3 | TGTGCCAGCAGTTACTCTGGGGGCGTCAAGACCCAGTACTTC | CASSYSGGVKTQYF
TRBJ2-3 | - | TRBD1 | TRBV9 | TGTGCCAGCAGCCGGACAGGGGGCGCCTCAGGTACGCAGTATTTT | CASSRTGGASGTQYF
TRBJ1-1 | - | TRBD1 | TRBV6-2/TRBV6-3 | TGTGCCAGCAGTTTCGGACAGGGATGGACTGAAGCTTTCTTT | CASSFGQGWTEAFF
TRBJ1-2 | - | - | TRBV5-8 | TGTGCCAGCAGCTTAGTGGGGCTTTACTATGGCTACACCTTC | CASSLVGLYYGYTF
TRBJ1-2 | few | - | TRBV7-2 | TGTGCCAGCAGCTTAGCGGGGGCAGGGTCTTATGGCTACACCTTC | CASSLAGAGSYGYTF
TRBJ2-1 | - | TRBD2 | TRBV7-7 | TGTGCTAGCAGCTTAGACCTAGCGGCCAATGAGCAGTTCTTC | CASSLDLAANEQFF
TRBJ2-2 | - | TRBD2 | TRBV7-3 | TGTGCCAGCCGAGCGGGAGCGAACACCGGGGAGCTGTTTTTT | CASRAGANTGELFF
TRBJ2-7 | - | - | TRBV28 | TGTGCCAGCAGTTTGGCACACTCCTACGAGCAGTACTTC | CASSLAHSYEQYF
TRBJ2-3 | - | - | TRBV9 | TGTGCCAGCAGCGTATGGGCTAGCACAGATACGCAGTATTTT | CASSVWASTDTQYF
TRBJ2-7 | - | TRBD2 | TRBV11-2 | TGTGCCAGCAGCTCGACTTGGCGGGGGGGCATCCACGAGCAGTACTTC | CASSSTWRGGIHEQYF
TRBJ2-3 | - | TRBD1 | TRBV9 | TGTGCCAGCAGCGTAGAGGGACAGGACACAGATACGCAGTATTTT | CASSVEGQDTDTQYF
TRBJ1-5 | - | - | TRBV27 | TGTGCCAGCAGAACCCAGGCTAGGGGGAAGCCCCAGCATTTT | CASRTQARGKPQHF
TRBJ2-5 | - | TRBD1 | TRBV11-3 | TGTGCCAGCAGCCGGGGACAGGGGATGGAGACCCAGTACTTC | CASSRGQGMETQYF
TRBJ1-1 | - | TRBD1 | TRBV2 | TGTGCCAGCAGTGGGACAGGGGGTGTAGCTTTCTTT | CASSGTGGVAFF
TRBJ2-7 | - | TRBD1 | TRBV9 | TGTGCCAGCAGCGTTACGGGACAGGGGTCCTACGAGCAGTACTTC | CASSVTGQGSYEQYF
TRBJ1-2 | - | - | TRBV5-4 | TGTGCCAGCAGCTTATGGGGGGGTGACTATGGCTACACCTTC | CASSLWGGDYGYTF
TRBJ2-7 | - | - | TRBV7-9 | TGTGCCAGCAGCTTCGTCGCCGGGATTATCCACGAGCAGTACTTC | CASSFVAGIIHEQYF
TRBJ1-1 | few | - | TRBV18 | TGTGCCAGCTCACCTGGGCCAGGGGTTACTGAAGCTTTCTTT | CASSPGPGVTEAFF
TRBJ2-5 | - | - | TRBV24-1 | TGTGCCACCAGTGATGGTTCCCGGGTCGAAGAGACCCAGTACTTC | CATSDGSRVEETQYF
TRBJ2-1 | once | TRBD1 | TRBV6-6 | TGTGCCAGCAGAATGCCGGGACAGGGGGCCAAAAATGAGCAGTTCTTC | CASRMPGQGAKNEQFF
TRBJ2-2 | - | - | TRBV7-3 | TGTGCCAGCAGCTTAAAGGTCGAGCGGCGTAGAGGAAAAACCGGGGAGCTGTTTTTT | CASSLKVERRRGKTGELFF
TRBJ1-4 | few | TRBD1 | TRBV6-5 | TGTGCCAGCAGTTACCCCGGGACAGTGGATGAAAAACTGTTTTTT | CASSYPGTVDEKLFF
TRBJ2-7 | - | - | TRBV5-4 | TGTGCCAGCAGCTTGGACAGGGTTAGTGGCGAGCAGTACTTC | CASSLDRVSGEQYF
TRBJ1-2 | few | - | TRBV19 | TGTGCCAGTATTGACCTTGGACACGAATCTACTAACTATGGCTACACCTTC | CASIDLGHESTNYGYTF
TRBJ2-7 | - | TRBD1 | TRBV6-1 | TGTGCCAGCAGTGATAGAGGGACAGGCGCCTACGAGCAGTACTTC | CASSDRGTGAYEQYF
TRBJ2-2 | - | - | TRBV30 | TGTGCCTGGAGGACATTGAACACCGGGGAGCTGTTTTTT | CAWRTLNTGELFF
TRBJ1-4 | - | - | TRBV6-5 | TGTGCCAGCGTCGACTTCTCCCAAAGTGAAAAACTGTTTTTT | CASVDFSQSEKLFF
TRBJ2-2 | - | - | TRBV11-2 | TGTGCCAGCAGCTTAAACCAGGGTAACACCGGGGAGCTGTTTTTT | CASSLNQGNTGELFF
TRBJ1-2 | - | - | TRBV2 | TGTGCCAGCAGAAGAGGGGGGGTCGGCTACACCTTC | CASRRGGVGYTF
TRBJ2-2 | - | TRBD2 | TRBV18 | TGTGCCAGCTCGCCGGGACTAGCGGGGGTAAAGAACACCGGGGAGCTGTTTTTT | CASSPGLAGVKNTGELFF
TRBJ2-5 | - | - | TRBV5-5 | TGTGCCAGCAGGAATCGGGAGACCCAGTACTTC | CASRNRETQYF
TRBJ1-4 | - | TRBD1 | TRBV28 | TGTGCCAGCAGAGGGGGGACAGGGGTCGAAAAACTGTTTTTT | CASRGGTGVEKLFF
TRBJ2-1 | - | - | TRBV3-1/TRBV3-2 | TGTGCCAGCAGCCAAGGTCAGGTTTCCTACAATGAGCAGTTCTTC | CASSQGQVSYNEQFF
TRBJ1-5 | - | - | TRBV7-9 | TGTGCCAGCAGCTTTGAGGACAGAAATCAGCCCCAGCATTTT | CASSFEDRNQPQHF
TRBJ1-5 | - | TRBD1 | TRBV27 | TGTGCCAGCAGTTTATCGAGGGGGCCAAATAGCAATCAGCCCCAGCATTTT | CASSLSRGPNSNQPQHF
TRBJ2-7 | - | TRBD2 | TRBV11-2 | TGTGCCAGCAGCTTATCGACTAGCGGAACCTACGAGCAGTACTTC | CASSLSTSGTYEQYF
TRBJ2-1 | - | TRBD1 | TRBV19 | TGTGCCAGTAGGCTTGGGACAGGCGACTCCTACAATGAGCAGTTCTTC | CASRLGTGDSYNEQFF
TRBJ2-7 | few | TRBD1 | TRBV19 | TGTGCCAGTAGTACGCGGGGACAGGGATATTACGAGCAGTACTTC | CASSTRGQGYYEQYF
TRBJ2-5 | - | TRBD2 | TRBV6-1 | TGTGCCAGCAGTGAATTTACTAGCGGGCAGACCCAGTACTTC | CASSEFTSGQTQYF
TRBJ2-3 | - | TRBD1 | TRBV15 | TGTGCCACCAGCAGAAGGAGAGGACAGGGACCAGATACGCAGTATTTT | CATSRRRGQGPDTQYF
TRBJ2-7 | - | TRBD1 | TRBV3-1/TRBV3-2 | TGTGCCAGCAGCGAGGGGACAGTTGGGCCCCTCGAGCAGTACTTC | CASSEGTVGPLEQYF